A selection of T cell receptor beta chains follows, all from one sample in a study of OX40 agonist ivuxolimab in advanced cancers. Using immunoSEQ multiplex PCR, the repertoire was profiled, and TCRdb retains in-frame clones only, with some absent. In the table there are almost 70,000 clones, nearly 90% of which are singletons. Sample: CD4+ or CD8+ T cells sorted from blood, taken in a trial of the OX40 agonist ivuxolimab. Every receptor here comes from an adult with an advanced solid tumor such as melanoma, head and neck, liver or kidney cancer. The CDR3 runs from the conserved cysteine through the conserved F or W. Fields, in order: J gene, clone size, V gene, D gene, CDR3 protein, CDR3 DNA. A D gene is named only where the DNA matches it firmly. The listing skips clone size in some rows; elsewhere it reads once, few, many or a size class.

J: TRBJ1-1
size: medium-sized
V: TRBV19
D: -
CDR3: CASSIGQGYPEAFF
DNA: TGTGCCAGTAGTATAGGTCAGGGGTATCCTGAAGCTTTCTTT

J: TRBJ1-5
size: -
V: TRBV27
D: TRBD1
CDR3: CASSLIQGGNQPQHF
DNA: TGTGCCAGCAGTCTTATACAGGGGGGCAATCAGCCCCAGCATTTT

J: TRBJ2-7
size: few
V: TRBV29-1
D: -
CDR3: CSVKGSSYEQYF
DNA: TGCAGCGTTAAGGGCAGTTCCTACGAGCAGTACTTC

J: TRBJ2-1
size: -
V: TRBV18
D: -
CDR3: CASSPTVDEQFF
DNA: TGTGCCAGCTCACCGACGGTAGATGAGCAGTTCTTC

J: TRBJ2-1
size: -
V: TRBV27
D: -
CDR3: CASSKAGMYNEQFF
DNA: TGTGCCAGTAGTAAGGCGGGAATGTACAATGAGCAGTTCTTC

J: TRBJ1-3
size: -
V: TRBV7-3
D: -
CDR3: CASSAAASSGNTIYF
DNA: TGTGCCAGCAGCGCCGCGGCAAGCTCTGGAAACACCATATATTTT

J: TRBJ2-1
size: -
V: TRBV7-3
D: -
CDR3: CASSSGQLSDEQFF
DNA: TGTGCCAGCAGCTCGGGACAATTATCGGATGAGCAGTTCTTC

J: TRBJ2-1
size: -
V: TRBV11-2
D: TRBD2
CDR3: CASSPRAGSYNEQFF
DNA: TGTGCCAGCAGCCCTAGAGCGGGGTCTTACAATGAGCAGTTCTTC

J: TRBJ2-1
size: -
V: TRBV7-6
D: -
CDR3: CASSGRLRKQFF
DNA: TGTGCCAGCAGCGGCCGACTCCGGAAGCAGTTCTTC

J: TRBJ1-2
size: once
V: TRBV28
D: -
CDR3: CASSAAGRGGGYTF
DNA: TGTGCCAGCAGTGCGGCCGGACGAGGGGGAGGCTACACCTTC

J: TRBJ1-4
size: -
V: TRBV6-5
D: TRBD1
CDR3: CASSNTGEKLFF
DNA: TGTGCCAGCAGTAACACAGGGGAGAAACTGTTTTTT

J: TRBJ1-1
size: -
V: TRBV7-3
D: -
CDR3: CASSPYGGNTEAFF
DNA: TGTGCCAGCAGCCCTTACGGGGGTAACACTGAAGCTTTCTTT

J: TRBJ1-4
size: -
V: TRBV5-1
D: -
CDR3: CASSLAGVGNEKLFF
DNA: TGCGCCAGCAGCTTGGCAGGGGTGGGTAATGAAAAACTGTTTTTT

J: TRBJ2-5
size: -
V: TRBV5-1
D: -
CDR3: CASSSVQEAQYF
DNA: TGCGCCAGCAGCTCCGTCCAAGAGGCCCAGTACTTC

J: TRBJ1-4
size: -
V: TRBV6-1
D: -
CDR3: CASRARTTNEKLFF
DNA: TGTGCCAGCAGAGCAAGAACAACTAATGAAAAACTGTTTTTT

J: TRBJ2-2
size: -
V: TRBV5-4
D: -
CDR3: CASSLSSGASTGELFF
DNA: TGTGCCAGCAGCTTGAGTTCCGGGGCCAGCACCGGGGAGCTGTTTTTT

J: TRBJ1-5
size: -
V: TRBV27
D: -
CDR3: CASSFSSQVNQPQHF
DNA: TGTGCCAGCAGTTTTTCTAGCCAGGTTAATCAGCCCCAGCATTTT

J: TRBJ1-4
size: -
V: TRBV10-3
D: -
CDR3: CAIRDSGQTNEKLFF
DNA: TGTGCCATCAGAGACTCTGGACAGACTAATGAAAAACTGTTTTTT

J: TRBJ2-1
size: few
V: TRBV14
D: TRBD2
CDR3: CASSPGLAGPSWSYNEQFF
DNA: TGTGCCAGCAGCCCGGGACTAGCGGGGCCCTCGTGGTCCTACAATGAGCAGTTCTTC

J: TRBJ1-2
size: -
V: TRBV25-1
D: -
CDR3: CASSEAGIPNYGYTF
DNA: TGTGCCAGCAGTGAAGCGGGCATCCCGAACTATGGCTACACCTTC

J: TRBJ2-3
size: -
V: TRBV2
D: TRBD2
CDR3: CATSRDYTDTQYF
DNA: TGTGCCACATCTCGGGACTACACAGATACGCAGTATTTT

J: TRBJ2-7
size: -
V: TRBV13
D: TRBD2
CDR3: CASSFGTSGAFLFEQYF
DNA: TGTGCCAGCAGCTTTGGGACTAGCGGCGCTTTTTTGTTCGAGCAGTACTTC

J: TRBJ2-2
size: -
V: TRBV2
D: -
CDR3: CASSDLVVQNTGELFF
DNA: TGTGCCAGCAGTGATCTGGTCGTTCAAAACACCGGGGAGCTGTTTTTT

J: TRBJ2-4
size: -
V: TRBV11-3
D: TRBD2
CDR3: CASSLGGGKNIQYF
DNA: TGTGCCAGCAGCTTAGGCGGGGGCAAAAACATTCAGTACTTC

J: TRBJ1-6
size: -
V: TRBV2
D: -
CDR3: CASSEDVTANSPLHF
DNA: TGTGCCAGCAGTGAAGACGTGACAGCCAATTCACCCCTCCACTTT

J: TRBJ2-5
size: -
V: TRBV7-9
D: TRBD2
CDR3: CASSPTRGTSGPRTQYF
DNA: TGTGCCAGCAGCCCTACACGGGGGACTAGCGGCCCCAGAACCCAGTACTTC

J: TRBJ2-2
size: -
V: TRBV5-6
D: -
CDR3: CASSLNTGELFF
DNA: TGTGCCAGCAGCTTAAACACCGGGGAGCTGTTTTTT

J: TRBJ2-7
size: -
V: TRBV29-1
D: -
CDR3: CSVEDGLQTGNEQYF
DNA: TGCAGCGTTGAAGACGGGCTCCAGACTGGGAACGAGCAGTACTTC

J: TRBJ2-7
size: -
V: TRBV10-1
D: -
CDR3: CASSESSTYEQYF
DNA: TGCGCCAGCAGTGAGAGCAGCACCTACGAGCAGTACTTC

J: TRBJ1-2
size: -
V: TRBV6-6
D: -
CDR3: CASSYLQGYGYTF
DNA: TGTGCCAGCAGTTACCTGCAGGGCTATGGCTACACCTTC

J: TRBJ1-1
size: -
V: TRBV29-1
D: -
CDR3: CSVGSGWGMNTEAFF
DNA: TGCAGCGTGGGTTCTGGATGGGGCATGAACACTGAAGCTTTCTTT